A single sample gave rise to the 9 T cell receptor beta chains below, sequenced in a study of cytomegalovirus exposure and HLA in healthy donors. The PCR made use of 60 Vbeta and 13 Jbeta primers. Method: immunoSEQ multiplex PCR; TCRdb's copy keeps in-frame clones and lacks some. The sample consists of over 110,000 clones, roughly 80% of them appearing once. The sample taken for sequencing was PBMCs. The receptors stem from a woman aged 45-65 years in good health and CMV-seropositive.

The genes are TRBV19 and TRBJ2-2, with 7 bases that match TRBD2. V shed 1 base and J 4 bases; nucleotides not matched to a gene: 3. This CDR3 contains 15 residues. Per germline, CDR1 LNHDA and CDR2 SQIVND (reference sequence). CDR3 sequence reads: CASSIASGVTGELFF. The CDR3 bases are TGTGCCAGTAGTATAGCTAGCGGTGTCACCGGGGAGCTGTTTTTT.

The sample holds a few counts of this clone. This chain links TRBV9 with TRBJ1-2, with 8 bases aligning to TRBD1. The CDR3 is 15 amino acids. V lost 3 bases and J lost 4; bases outside the gene matches: 8. CDR1 SGDLS and CDR2 YYNGEE come from the germline V gene. The CDR3 sequence: CASSGLQGVGYGYTF. Written as DNA, the CDR3 is TGTGCCAGCAGCGGTCTACAGGGGGTGGGCTATGGCTACACCTTC.

The rearrangement links TRBV30 to TRBJ2-1; 10 bases are a match to TRBD2. Germline CDR1 GTSNPN, CDR2 SVGIG (reference sequence). This CDR3 has 14 residues. The ends lost 2 bases at V and 8 bases at J; junction bases unmatched: 6. In DNA form, the CDR3 reads TGTGCCTGGAGTTTTAGCGGGGGGTCCTATGAGCAGTTCTTC. Its translation: CAWSFSGGSYEQFF.

The sample holds a few counts of this clone. V is TRBV2 and J is TRBJ2-7; D uncertain. From germline, CDR1 is SNHLY and CDR2 FYNNEI. V lost 1 base and J 3 bases, leaving 4 bases between the germline ends. The CDR3 totals 12 residues. The CDR3 loop is CASSEGGYEQYF. The CDR3 region has the DNA TGTGCCAGCAGTGAAGGAGGCTACGAGCAGTACTTC.

The chain links TRBV7-8 to TRBJ2-7; possibly TRBD1 for D (6 bases). Trimming took 5 bases from V and 3 from J, leaving 14 bases between them. The CDR3 has 14 residues. Germline CDR1 reads SGHVS; CDR2 reads FQNEAQ. The CDR3 region has the DNA TGTGCCAGCAGCCCAGTCCAGGGGAACTACGAGCAGTACTTC. As protein: CASSPVQGNYEQYF.

This chain joins TRBV5-1 and TRBJ1-1; D might be TRBD1 (5 bases). V lost 7 bases, J lost 1 base, and 11 bases lay in between. The CDR3 consists of 13 residues. Germline CDR1 SGHRS, CDR2 YFSETQ. CDR3 sequence reads: CASRQGGNTEAFF. CDR3 in DNA: TGCGCCAGCCGCCAGGGAGGGAACACTGAAGCTTTCTTT.

The chain joins TRBV7-9 to TRBJ1-2; 8 bases fit TRBD1. In germline, CDR1 is SEHNR, CDR2 FQNEAQ (reference sequence). This CDR3 comprises 14 residues. Trimming at V came to 2 bases and at J to 1 base, leaving 0 bases not matched to a gene. The chain's CDR3 is CASSLTGGNYGYTF. CDR3 sequence (DNA): TGTGCCAGCAGCTTAACAGGGGGTAACTATGGCTACACCTTC.

The V and J genes are TRBV12-5 and TRBJ1-4, with unresolved D. V dropped 6 bases and J dropped 0 bases, with 14 bases sitting between them. This CDR3 has 16 residues. CDR1 LGHNT and CDR2 FRNRAP come from the germline V gene. For the CDR3, the DNA is TGTGCTAGTGGGCCGACTGAGACCTCAACTAATGAAAAACTGTTTTTT. Protein: CASGPTETSTNEKLFF.

The chain carries TRBV5-6 and TRBJ2-1; 8 bases match TRBD2. V shed 2 bases, J shed 3 bases, and the junction held 4 bases outside the gene matches. The V gene's germline CDR1 is SGHDT and CDR2 YYEEEE. CDR3 length equals 15 residues. CDR3 region: CASSFQRGFYNEQFF. The CDR3 DNA reads TGTGCCAGCAGCTTTCAGCGGGGGTTCTACAATGAGCAGTTCTTC.